A single sample gave rise to the 21 T cell receptor beta chains below, sequenced in a study of shared clonotypes between healthy human individuals. Libraries were prepared by immunoSEQ multiplex PCR; TCRdb keeps only in-frame clonotypes and omits some of them. Among 660,000 or so clones listed, around 96% were seen once. CD8 cells regarded as naive lacked CD45RO, were positively chosen for CCR7, and omitted terminally differentiated effector memory CD45RA+ cells. Sequencing was performed on naive CD8+ T cells sorted from blood. These receptors came from a woman under 40 in good health.

Comment on this clone: Other DNA sequences of this sample code for an identical CDR3. The genes are TRBV28 and TRBJ2-7; the D gene is possibly TRBD1 (6 bases). The ends were cut back, 5 bases at V and 3 bases at J, with 14 bases in the middle. Germline CDR1 reads MDHEN; CDR2 reads SYDVKM. The CDR3 length is 14 residues. The CDR3 loop reads CASSEQGGSYEQYF. The CDR3, as DNA: TGTGCCAGCAGTGAACAGGGTGGAAGCTACGAGCAGTACTTC.

In regard to this clone: A much bigger clone sits one base away, suggesting this may be a read error. The sample contains more than one DNA sequence encoding this CDR3. This chain joins TRBV13 and TRBJ1-1, with unresolved D. Germline-derived CDR1 and CDR2 are PRHDT and FYEKMQ (reference sequence). The CDR3 totals 12 residues. The CDR3 coding sequence is TGTGCCAGCAGTTTAGGGAACACTGAAGCTTTCTTT. It translates to CASSLGNTEAFF.

The chain recombines TRBV28 with TRBJ1-5; 8 nucleotides line up with TRBD1. With 11 bases clipped from V and 7 bases from J, the junction kept 7 bases outside the gene matches. The CDR3 extends over 12 amino acids. CDR1 and CDR2 from the germline V gene are MDHEN and SYDVKM. In nucleotides, the CDR3 is TGTGCCCTGCGGACAGGGCGACAGCCCCAGCATTTT. This translates into CALRTGRQPQHF.

The V gene is TRBV7-9, the J gene TRBJ1-1; the D is unclear. Germline V gene sequence: CDR1 SEHNR, CDR2 FQNEAQ (reference sequence). The germline V and J ends were trimmed by 2 bases and 11 bases, with 15 bases remaining between them. The CDR3 totals 13 residues. CDR3 protein: CASSLYTGESAFF. CDR3 DNA sequence: TGTGCCAGCAGCTTATATACGGGAGAGTCTGCTTTCTTT. The whole variable domain, remainder taken from reference TRBV7-9 and TRBJ1-1, is DTGVSQNPRHKITKRGQNVTFRCDPISEHNRLYWYRQTLGQGPEFLTYFQNEAQLEKSRLLSDRFSAERPKGSFSTLEIQRTEQGDSAMYLCASSLYTGESAFFGQGTRLTVV.

J is TRBJ2-7 and V is TRBV6-5, with D maybe TRBD1 (6 bases). CDR1 MNHEY and CDR2 SVGAGI come from the germline V gene. V lost 4 bases, J lost 6 bases, and 10 bases lay in between. The CDR3 length is 12 residues. The CDR3 DNA follows: TGTGCCAGCAGTTCCGAAGGGGGCGAGCAGTACTTC. It specifies CASSSEGGEQYF.

Of note for this clone: The sample contains more than one DNA sequence encoding this CDR3. The rearrangement joins TRBV27 to TRBJ2-7; no reliable D call. Between the trimmed V and J ends, which lost 4 bases and 1 base, there was a span of 5 bases. Per germline, CDR1 MNHEY and CDR2 SMNVEV (reference sequence). This CDR3 has 12 residues. The CDR3 bases are TGTGCCAGCAGTTCTTCATCCTACGAGCAGTACTTC. Translation gives CASSSSSYEQYF.

The rearrangement joins TRBV6-1 to TRBJ2-3, with D uncertain. The CDR3 contains 12 residues. The germline V gene encodes CDR1 MNHNS and CDR2 SASEGT. Trimming cost V 3 bases and J 6 bases, with 7 bases left between them. The CDR3 sequence: CASSDFMDTQYF. The CDR3 DNA follows: TGTGCCAGCAGTGATTTCATGGATACGCAGTATTTT.

The chain has TRBV4-2 and TRBJ2-1; 7 nucleotides align to TRBD1. CDR3 length equals 17 residues. Germline CDR1 reads LGHNA; CDR2 reads YNFKEQ. V shed 3 bases and J 4 bases; nucleotides not matched to a gene: 12. CDR3 loop: CASSHDTGEPLYNEQFF. The DNA for the CDR3 is TGTGCCAGCAGCCATGACACAGGGGAACCCCTTTACAATGAGCAGTTCTTC.

The DNA for the CDR3 is TGTGCCAGCAGCTTAGAGTGGAGGGAAATCCACTACGAGCAGTACTTC. Residues: CASSLEWREIHYEQYF. The chain links TRBV11-2 to TRBJ2-7; D may be TRBD2 (6 bases). In germline, CDR1 is SGHAT, CDR2 FQNNGV. The germline V and J ends were trimmed by 0 bases and 3 bases, with 15 bases remaining between them. The CDR3 covers 16 residues.

This sequence joins TRBV15 and TRBJ1-1; a possible D gene is TRBD1 (5 bases). Trimming left V 3 bases short and J 4 bases short, with 15 bases between. Germline V gives CDR1 LNHNV, CDR2 YYDKDF (reference sequence). The length of the CDR3 is 15 residues. CDR3 DNA: TGTGCCACCAGCAGCGACAGATCCCGGGGCACTGAAGCTTTCTTT. It specifies CATSSDRSRGTEAFF.

For this clone: The same CDR3 can be traced to other DNA sequences in this sample. The V call is TRBV2, the J call TRBJ2-2; D remains ambiguous. The V gene's germline CDR1 is SNHLY and CDR2 FYNNEI. The CDR3 is 13 residues long. The ends were cut back, 2 bases at V and 3 bases at J, with 4 bases in the middle. This CDR3 is CASSESYTGELFF. As DNA, the CDR3 is TGTGCCAGCAGTGAATCATACACCGGGGAGCTGTTTTTT.

The V gene is TRBV11-2, the J gene TRBJ1-1, with TRBD1 matching 7 bases. The V gene's germline CDR1 is SGHAT and CDR2 FQNNGV. This CDR3 is 14 amino acids long. V dropped 2 bases and J dropped 4; count of bases not matched to a gene: 4. CDR3 coding DNA: TGTGCCAGCAGCTTATCGACAGGGACCACTGAAGCTTTCTTT. Amino acids: CASSLSTGTTEAFF.

V usage is TRBV28 and J usage is TRBJ2-7; 9 nucleotides agree with TRBD2. The CDR3 sequence is 17 residues long. Germline CDR1 and CDR2: MDHEN and SYDVKM. Trimming took 9 bases from V and 5 from J; bases not matched to a gene: 20. The CDR3 DNA sequence: TGTGCCAGTCGAACGCGGCAGGCCGGGACTAGCTTCAACGAGCAGTACTTC. This gives the protein CASRTRQAGTSFNEQYF.

V is TRBV28 and J is TRBJ1-3, with unresolved D. With 7 bases removed from V and 0 bases from J, the gap between germline ends came to 19 bases. This CDR3 region has 17 residues. Germline CDR1 is MDHEN and CDR2 is SYDVKM. The CDR3 protein is CASTSIRMTSSGNTIYF. The CDR3 DNA reads as TGTGCCAGCACCTCAATAAGGATGACGAGCTCTGGAAACACCATATATTTT.

The V call is TRBV5-6, the J call TRBJ2-5; D may be TRBD1 or TRBD2 (5 bases each). The CDR3 length is 13 residues. CDR1 is SGHDT and CDR2 is YYEEEE in the germline V gene. V lost 2 bases to trimming and J lost 10 bases, with 15 bases between them. CDR3 sequence reads: CASSLFGGWNQYF. CDR3 DNA sequence: TGTGCCAGCAGCTTATTTGGGGGATGGAACCAGTACTTC. Full variable domain (outside the CDR3, taken from reference TRBV5-6 and TRBJ2-5): DAGVTQSPTHLIKTRGQQVTLRCSPKSGHDTVSWYQQALGQGPQFIFQYYEEEERQRGNFPDRFSGHQFPNYSSELNVNALLLGDSALYLCASSLFGGWNQYFGPGTRLLVL.

J is TRBJ2-7 and V is TRBV4-2, with a tentative D call TRBD2 (7 bases). The germline gives CDR1 LGHNA, CDR2 YNFKEQ. The CDR3 length is 16 residues. V lost 1 base to trimming and J lost 4 bases, with 17 bases between them. CDR3 bases: TGTGCCAGCAGCCAAGCCTCTCCGGGGGGCAGGTACGAGCAGTACTTC. Translating gives CASSQASPGGRYEQYF.

This clone is a singleton in its sample. The chain couples TRBV5-3 to TRBJ2-5; tentative D call: TRBD2 (6 bases). TRBV5-3 is flagged as an ORF with uncertain function. Trimming removed 10 bases at V and 4 bases at J, with 23 bases between. The CDR3 sequence is 15 residues long. The CDR3 region has the DNA TGTGCCCCTAGTCTGGGCTTGGAGGGGCGAGAGACCCAGTACTTC. This encodes CAPSLGLEGRETQYF.

The chain has TRBV2 and TRBJ2-7; TRBD1 agrees at 10 bases. The CDR3 runs to 13 residues. V lost 8 bases and J lost 3; bases outside the gene matches: 4. CDR1 and CDR2 from the germline V gene are SNHLY and FYNNEI. CDR3 loop: CASGWTGGYEQYF. The CDR3 coding sequence is TGTGCCAGCGGATGGACAGGGGGCTACGAGCAGTACTTC.

The genes are TRBV19 and TRBJ2-1; D possibly matches TRBD1 or TRBD2 (6 bases each). Germline V CDR1 and CDR2: LNHDA, SQIVND (reference sequence). V was trimmed by 3 bases and J by 2 bases, leaving 11 bases between them. This CDR3 comprises 15 residues. CDR3 loop: CASSIRGEPYNEQFF. CDR3 nucleotides: TGTGCCAGTAGTATTAGGGGGGAACCCTACAATGAGCAGTTCTTC.

This clone was recorded only once. The chain couples TRBV13 to TRBJ2-1; 10 bases line up with TRBD2. This CDR3 is built from 15 residues. V lost 3 bases and J lost 5; bases outside the gene matches: 4. Per germline, CDR1 PRHDT and CDR2 FYEKMQ (reference sequence). The CDR3 sequence: CASSLLAGVDNEQFF. CDR3 bases: TGTGCCAGCAGCTTGCTAGCGGGAGTAGACAATGAGCAGTTCTTC.

This sequence joins TRBV10-2 and TRBJ2-7, with a weak D call TRBD2 (5 bases). CDR3 length: 12 residues. CDR1 and CDR2 (germline): WSHSY, SAAADI. V was clipped by 7 bases and J by 7 bases, with 14 bases between them. CDR3 sequence (DNA): TGCGCCAGCACACGCCCTACGGGGGAGCAGTACTTC. It codes for CASTRPTGEQYF.